These T cell receptor beta chains were read from a single sample in a study of OX40 agonist ivuxolimab in advanced cancers. Using immunoSEQ multiplex PCR, the repertoire was profiled, and TCRdb retains in-frame clones only, with some absent. In the table there are around 68,000 clones, around nine tenths of which are singletons. The sequences come from CD4+ or CD8+ T cells sorted from blood, collected in a trial of the OX40 agonist ivuxolimab. These TCRs come from an adult with an advanced solid tumor such as melanoma, head and neck, liver or kidney cancer. Each CDR3 is given with its conserved first and last residue. A D gene is named only where the DNA matches it firmly. Expanded clones get a size class; other rows say once, few or many, or leave the size out.

j_call | clone_size | cdr3_length | d_call | v_call | cdr3_aa | cdr3_nt
TRBJ2-3 | NA | 19 | TRBD2 | TRBV13 | CASSLKVAGGPWVSDTQYF | TGTGCCAGCAGCTTAAAGGTAGCGGGGGGCCCCTGGGTATCAGATACGCAGTATTTT
TRBJ2-7 | NA | 16 | TRBD2 | TRBV5-8 | CASSQGLAGEVDEQYF | TGTGCCAGCAGCCAGGGACTAGCGGGAGAAGTAGACGAGCAGTACTTC
TRBJ1-6 | NA | 15 | NA | TRBV6-5 | CASSLAGWDNSPLHF | TGTGCCAGCAGTTTGGCGGGGTGGGATAATTCACCCCTCCACTTT
TRBJ1-5 | NA | 15 | TRBD1 | TRBV5-6 | CASSRGQGSGQPQHF | TGTGCCAGCAGCAGGGGACAGGGGTCGGGTCAGCCCCAGCATTTT
TRBJ2-1 | NA | 15 | NA | TRBV19 | CASTPVAFSYNEQFF | TGTGCCAGTACCCCCGTGGCATTTTCCTACAATGAGCAGTTCTTC
TRBJ1-4 | NA | 15 | TRBD1 | TRBV10-3 | CAISEKGGSGEKLFF | TGTGCCATCAGTGAGAAAGGGGGCTCAGGGGAAAAACTGTTTTTT
TRBJ2-5 | NA | 19 | TRBD2 | TRBV7-6 | CASSPNPGLAGESGETQYF | TGTGCCAGCAGTCCTAATCCGGGACTAGCGGGAGAGTCGGGAGAGACCCAGTACTTC
TRBJ2-1 | NA | 13 | NA | TRBV5-4 | CASSLEGQLRQFF | TGTGCCAGCAGCTTGGAAGGGCAATTAAGGCAGTTCTTC
TRBJ2-2 | NA | 15 | NA | TRBV4-2 | CASSHQARDTGELFF | TGTGCCAGCAGCCATCAAGCGAGAGACACCGGGGAGCTGTTTTTT
TRBJ2-7 | NA | 11 | NA | TRBV20-1 | CSARGGYEQYF | TGCAGTGCTAGAGGGGGATACGAGCAGTACTTC
TRBJ2-3 | once | 15 | TRBD2 | TRBV5-1 | CASSWGASGTDTQYF | TGCGCCAGCAGCTGGGGGGCTAGCGGGACAGATACGCAGTATTTT
TRBJ2-2 | NA | 12 | NA | TRBV18 | CASSSATGELFF | TGTGCCAGCTCATCCGCCACCGGGGAGCTGTTTTTT
TRBJ2-7 | NA | 16 | NA | TRBV15 | CATSRGSPGVTYEQYF | TGTGCCACCAGCAGGGGATCTCCAGGGGTCACCTACGAGCAGTACTTC
TRBJ1-2 | NA | 12 | NA | TRBV5-5 | CASSLASYGYTF | TGTGCCAGCAGCTTGGCAAGCTATGGCTACACCTTC
TRBJ1-2 | few | 15 | TRBD1 | TRBV6-1 | CASSVTGVPLIGYTF | TGTGCCAGCAGTGTTACAGGGGTCCCGTTAATCGGCTACACCTTC
TRBJ2-2 | NA | 13 | NA | TRBV30 | CAWSADSGLAPFF | TGTGCCTGGAGTGCCGATTCTGGCCTAGCACCGTTTTTT
TRBJ1-1 | few | 13 | NA | TRBV5-6 | CASRLARNTEAFF | TGTGCCAGCCGCCTTGCAAGGAACACTGAAGCTTTCTTT
TRBJ1-3 | NA | 14 | NA | TRBV6-1 | CASSAQGNFGTIYF | TGTGCCAGCAGCGCCCAGGGAAATTTTGGCACCATATATTTT
TRBJ2-3 | NA | 10 | NA | TRBV20-1 | CSAVKNTQYF | TGCAGTGCTGTAAAAAATACGCAGTATTTT
TRBJ1-5 | NA | 13 | NA | TRBV28 | CASSLRGGQPQHF | TGTGCCAGCAGTTTGCGGGGTGGTCAGCCCCAGCATTTT
TRBJ2-1 | NA | 17 | TRBD2 | TRBV18 | CASSSIAGLADYNEQFF | TGTGCCAGCTCATCAATCGCGGGACTAGCAGACTACAATGAGCAGTTCTTC
TRBJ2-7 | NA | 11 | NA | TRBV5-1 | CASSLRYEQYF | TGTGCCAGCAGCTTGAGGTACGAGCAGTACTTC
TRBJ1-6 | NA | 15 | TRBD1 | TRBV6-5 | CASSSGQERDSPLHF | TGTGCCAGCAGTTCGGGACAGGAGAGAGATTCACCCCTCCACTTT
TRBJ1-1 | once | 16 | NA | TRBV4-1 | CASSRNTGRGNTEAFF | TGCGCCAGCAGTCGAAATACAGGGAGGGGGAACACTGAAGCTTTCTTT
TRBJ1-1 | NA | 14 | NA | TRBV18 | CASSPRRMNTEAFF | TGTGCCAGCTCACCCCGGCGGATGAACACTGAAGCTTTCTTT
TRBJ1-3 | once | 16 | TRBD1 | TRBV2 | CASSEVRGTVGNTIYF | TGTGCCAGCAGTGAGGTTCGGGGGACAGTTGGAAACACCATATATTTT
TRBJ2-3 | NA | 13 | NA | TRBV6-4 | CASSPTPPDTQYF | TGTGCCAGCAGTCCTACGCCACCGGATACGCAGTATTTT
TRBJ1-1 | once | 13 | NA | TRBV19 | CASGRGWNTEAFF | TGTGCCAGTGGGAGGGGGTGGAACACTGAAGCTTTCTTT
TRBJ2-7 | NA | 12 | NA | TRBV7-9 | CASSVTSREQYF | TGTGCCAGCAGCGTCACTTCGCGCGAGCAGTACTTC
TRBJ2-5 | NA | 15 | NA | TRBV7-8 | CASSLDFSGGETQYF | TGTGCCAGCAGCTTAGACTTCTCTGGTGGGGAGACCCAGTACTTC
TRBJ2-1 | NA | 14 | NA | TRBV2 | CASSEGYSYNEQFF | TGTGCCAGCAGTGAGGGCTACTCCTACAATGAGCAGTTCTTC